This T cell receptor beta chain was sequenced during a study of blood T cell repertoires in COVID-19. CDR3 size: 15 residues. The trim removed 1 base at V and 6 bases at J, leaving 2 bases unmatched. Germline values: CDR1 SGHVS, CDR2 FQNEAQ. TCRdb's table, derived via immunoSEQ multiplex PCR, lists solely in-frame clones and lacks some. In the table there are some 73,000 clones, 70% to 75% of which are singletons. The rearrangement joins TRBV7-8 to TRBJ2-1, with TRBD2 identical over 11 bases. The clonotype was recovered from a man in his fifties or sixties with acute or convalescent COVID-19. Sequencing was carried out using peripheral blood. CDR3 amino acids: CASSLGSGGANEQFF. The CDR3 DNA sequence: TGTGCCAGCAGCTTAGGTAGCGGGGGGGCCAATGAGCAGTTCTTC.